Presented here are 9 T cell receptor beta chains from one specimen sequenced in a study of control samples from healthy donors and cancer patients (dated by TCRdb to about 2020). The library was generated by the immunoSEQ multiplex PCR assay. TCRdb mirrors the immuneACCESS table, restricted to in-frame sequences. Some clones are absent from its copies; in checked studies, under half trace to an unresolved V gene, and the reason for the others is unknown. In all, the sample holds 120,000 to 150,000 clones, and roughly nine tenths of those were seen once. The biggest ten clones account for roughly 5% of the sample. The sequenced material came from blood. All receptors derive from a man aged 30 to 45 in good health.

The chain couples TRBV29-1 to TRBJ1-2; TRBD1 agrees at 10 bases. Germline CDR1 SQVTM, CDR2 ANQGSEA. The V gene end was trimmed by 7 bases and the J gene end by 4 bases; junction bases not matched to a gene: 15. This CDR3 spans 16 amino acids. Here the CDR3 DNA reads TGCAGCGCGAGGGGGCCGACAGGGGGCGCGGTCTATGGCTACACCTTC. Translated: CSARGPTGGAVYGYTF.

The rearrangement uses TRBV24-1 and TRBJ2-2; 12 nucleotides match TRBD1. Germline V gene sequence: CDR1 KGHDR, CDR2 SFDVKD. This CDR3 spans 20 amino acids. J was trimmed by 5 bases and V by 3 bases; bases with no gene match: 15. The CDR3: CATSDQRPGTGGAGTGELFF. The DNA of the CDR3 is TGTGCCACCAGTGATCAACGTCCCGGGACAGGGGGCGCGGGGACCGGGGAGCTGTTTTTT.

This chain uses TRBV15 with TRBJ2-4, with a tentative D call TRBD1 (6 bases). There are 15 residues in the CDR3. Germline CDR1 is LNHNV and CDR2 is YYDKDF (reference sequence). Trimming cost V 6 bases and J 4 bases, with 16 bases left between them. In DNA, the CDR3 is TGTGCCACCAGTCGACAGGAGCCCGTTAAAAACATTCAGTACTTC. It is translated as CATSRQEPVKNIQYF.

This clone occurred a few times. The genes are TRBV5-3 and TRBJ2-7, with 9 bases that match TRBD1. TRBV5-3 belongs to the ORF category, with a function that is uncertain. This CDR3 contains 12 residues. V shed 8 bases, J shed 6 bases, and the junction held 6 bases outside the gene matches. The CDR3 region is CASRDRVSEQYF. CDR3 in DNA: TGTGCCAGTAGGGACAGGGTTAGCGAGCAGTACTTC.

The chain employs TRBV24-1 and TRBJ2-2, with TRBD2 identical over 7 bases. The CDR3 spans 15 residues. After removal of 7 bases from V and 4 bases from J, the junction contained 8 bases not matched to a gene. Looked up from germline, CDR1 is KGHDR and CDR2 is SFDVKD. CDR3 protein: CATSGNGGFTGELFF. CDR3 in DNA: TGTGCCACCAGCGGCAACGGGGGGTTCACCGGGGAGCTGTTTTTT.

The chain joins TRBV29-1 to TRBJ1-1, with TRBD1 matching 10 bases. The germline gives CDR1 SQVTM, CDR2 ANQGSEA. CDR3 length equals 16 residues. The ends lost 1 base at V and 10 bases at J; junction bases unmatched: 15. The CDR3 bases are TGCAGCGTTGAAGGAATGCCGGACAGGGGGTATGTAGGAGCTTTCTTT. As protein: CSVEGMPDRGYVGAFF.

This rearrangement joins TRBV29-1 to TRBJ2-7; 8 bases are shared with TRBD2. Germline assignment: CDR1 SQVTM and CDR2 ANQGSEA. V was clipped by 0 bases and J by 6 bases; unmatched bases: 4. This CDR3 is 13 amino acids long. The CDR3 nucleotides are TGCAGCGTTGAAGAAGGGACTAGTAGCGAGCAGTACTTC. Protein product: CSVEEGTSSEQYF.

This chain links TRBV4-3 with TRBJ2-7, with 8 bases aligning to TRBD1. Trimming removed 3 bases from V and 1 base from J; junction bases left unmatched: 11. Germline V CDR1 and CDR2: LGHNA, YSLEER. The CDR3 is 17 residues long. CDR3 sequence: CASSQTWTGIDSYEQYF. CDR3 in DNA: TGCGCCAGCAGCCAGACCTGGACAGGGATCGATTCCTACGAGCAGTACTTC.

The chain combines TRBV6-6 with TRBJ1-6, with D unresolved. V lost 2 bases and J lost 0, with 5 bases in between. The CDR3 contains 15 residues. Germline V gives CDR1 MNHNY, CDR2 SVGAGI (reference sequence). Here the CDR3 DNA reads TGTGCCAGCAGTTACGATCCCTCCTATAATTCACCCCTCCACTTT. It translates to CASSYDPSYNSPLHF.